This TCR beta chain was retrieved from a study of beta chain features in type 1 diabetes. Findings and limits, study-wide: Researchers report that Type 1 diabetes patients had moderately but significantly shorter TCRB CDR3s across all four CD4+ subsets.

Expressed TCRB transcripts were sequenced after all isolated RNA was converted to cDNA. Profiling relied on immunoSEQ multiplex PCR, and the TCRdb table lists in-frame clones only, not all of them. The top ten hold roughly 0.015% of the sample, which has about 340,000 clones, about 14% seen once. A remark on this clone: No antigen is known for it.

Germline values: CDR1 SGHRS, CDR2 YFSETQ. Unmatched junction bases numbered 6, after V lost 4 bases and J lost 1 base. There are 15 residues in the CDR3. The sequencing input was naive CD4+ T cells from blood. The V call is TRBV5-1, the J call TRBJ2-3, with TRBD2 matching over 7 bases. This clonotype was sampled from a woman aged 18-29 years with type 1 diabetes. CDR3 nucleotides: TGCGCCAGCAGCGCCGGACTAGAAGGCACAGATACGCAGTATTTT. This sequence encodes CASSAGLEGTDTQYF.